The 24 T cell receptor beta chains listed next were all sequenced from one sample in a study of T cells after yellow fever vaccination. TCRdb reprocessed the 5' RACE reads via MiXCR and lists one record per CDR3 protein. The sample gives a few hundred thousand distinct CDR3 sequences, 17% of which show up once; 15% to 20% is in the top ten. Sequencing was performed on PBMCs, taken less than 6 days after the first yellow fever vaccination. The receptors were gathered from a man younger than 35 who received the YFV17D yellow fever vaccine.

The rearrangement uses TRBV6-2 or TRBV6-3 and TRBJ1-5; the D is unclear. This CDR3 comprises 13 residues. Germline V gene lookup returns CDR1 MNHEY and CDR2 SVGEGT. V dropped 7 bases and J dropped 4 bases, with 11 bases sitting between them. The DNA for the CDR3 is TGTGCCAGCACCCGGCAGCTTAATCAGCCCCAGCATTTT. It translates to CASTRQLNQPQHF.

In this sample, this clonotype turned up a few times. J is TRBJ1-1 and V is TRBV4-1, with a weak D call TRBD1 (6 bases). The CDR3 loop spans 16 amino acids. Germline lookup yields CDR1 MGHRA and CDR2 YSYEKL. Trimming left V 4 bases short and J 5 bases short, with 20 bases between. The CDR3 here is CASSPRTVHLITEAFF. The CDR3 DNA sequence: TGCGCCAGCAGCCCCAGGACAGTTCACCTCATTACTGAAGCTTTCTTT.

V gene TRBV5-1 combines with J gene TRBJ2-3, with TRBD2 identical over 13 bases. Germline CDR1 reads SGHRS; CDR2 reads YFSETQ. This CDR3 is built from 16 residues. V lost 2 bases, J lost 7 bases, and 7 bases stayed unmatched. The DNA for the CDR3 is TGCGCCAGCAGCTTCGGAACTAGCGGGGGGGCGAATACGCAGTATTTT. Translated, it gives CASSFGTSGGANTQYF.

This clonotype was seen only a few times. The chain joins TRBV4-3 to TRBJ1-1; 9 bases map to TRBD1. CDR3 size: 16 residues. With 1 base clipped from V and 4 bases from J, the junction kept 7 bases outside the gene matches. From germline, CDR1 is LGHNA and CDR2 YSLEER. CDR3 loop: CASSQASTGGSTEAFF. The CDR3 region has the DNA TGCGCCAGCAGCCAAGCTTCGACAGGGGGAAGCACTGAAGCTTTCTTT.

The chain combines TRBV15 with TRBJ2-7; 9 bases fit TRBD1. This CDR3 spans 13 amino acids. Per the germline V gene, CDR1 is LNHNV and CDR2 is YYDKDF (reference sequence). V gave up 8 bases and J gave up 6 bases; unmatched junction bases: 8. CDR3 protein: CATEPGQGSEQYF. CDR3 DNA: TGTGCCACCGAGCCGGGACAGGGCTCCGAGCAGTACTTC.

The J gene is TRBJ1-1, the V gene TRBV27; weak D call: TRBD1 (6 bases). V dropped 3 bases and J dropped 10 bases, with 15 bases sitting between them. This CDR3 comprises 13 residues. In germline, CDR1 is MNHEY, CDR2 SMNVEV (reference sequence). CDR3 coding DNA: TGTGCCAGCAGTTTCTGGGTCAGGGGCATAGCTTTCTTT. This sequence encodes CASSFWVRGIAFF.

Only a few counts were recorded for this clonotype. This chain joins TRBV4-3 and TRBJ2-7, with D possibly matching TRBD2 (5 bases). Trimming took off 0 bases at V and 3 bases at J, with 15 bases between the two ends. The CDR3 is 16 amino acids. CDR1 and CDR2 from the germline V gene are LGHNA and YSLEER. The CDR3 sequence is CASSQDRNTRGYEQYF. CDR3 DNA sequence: TGCGCCAGCAGCCAAGATAGGAACACCCGGGGCTACGAGCAGTACTTC.

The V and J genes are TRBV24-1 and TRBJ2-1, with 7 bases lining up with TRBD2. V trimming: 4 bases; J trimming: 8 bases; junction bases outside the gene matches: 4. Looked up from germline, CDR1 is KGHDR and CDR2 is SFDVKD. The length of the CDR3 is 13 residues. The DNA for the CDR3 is TGTGCCACCAGTGACGCCGCGGGGGATGAGCAGTTCTTC. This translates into CATSDAAGDEQFF.

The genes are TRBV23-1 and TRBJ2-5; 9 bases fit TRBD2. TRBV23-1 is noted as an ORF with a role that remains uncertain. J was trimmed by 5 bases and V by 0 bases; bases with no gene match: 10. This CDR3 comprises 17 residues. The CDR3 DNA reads TGCGCCAGCAGTCAATCGTTGCTAGCGGGGAAACTGGAGACCCAGTACTTC. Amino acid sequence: CASSQSLLAGKLETQYF.

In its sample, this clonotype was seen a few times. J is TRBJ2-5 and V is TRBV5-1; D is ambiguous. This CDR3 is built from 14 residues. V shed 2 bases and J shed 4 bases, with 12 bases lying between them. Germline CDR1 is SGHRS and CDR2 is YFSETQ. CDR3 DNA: TGCGCCAGCAGCTTTACTACCCCAGGAGAGACCCAGTACTTC. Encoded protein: CASSFTTPGETQYF.

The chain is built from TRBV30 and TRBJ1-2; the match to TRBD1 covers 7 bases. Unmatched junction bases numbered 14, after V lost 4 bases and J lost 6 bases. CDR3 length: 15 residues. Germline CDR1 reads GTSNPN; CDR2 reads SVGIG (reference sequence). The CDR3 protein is CAWMLGSTGNDGYTF. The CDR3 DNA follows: TGTGCCTGGATGTTGGGTTCGACAGGGAACGATGGCTACACCTTC. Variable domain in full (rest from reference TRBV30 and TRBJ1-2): SQTIHQWPATLVQPVGSPLSLECTVEGTSNPNLYWYRQAAGRGLQLLFYSVGIGQISSEVPQNLSASRPQDRQFILSSKKLLLSDSGFYLCAWMLGSTGNDGYTFGSGTRLTVV.

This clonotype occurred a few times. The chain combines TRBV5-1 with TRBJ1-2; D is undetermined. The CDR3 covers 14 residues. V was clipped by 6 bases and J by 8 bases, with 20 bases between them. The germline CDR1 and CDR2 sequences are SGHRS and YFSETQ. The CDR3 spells CASTEGRVLAGYTF. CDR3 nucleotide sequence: TGCGCCAGCACGGAGGGAAGGGTTCTCGCGGGCTACACCTTC. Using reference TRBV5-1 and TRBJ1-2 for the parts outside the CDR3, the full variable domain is KAGVTQTPRYLIKTRGQQVTLSCSPISGHRSVSWYQQTPGQGLQFLFEYFSETQRNKGNFPGRFSGRQFSNSRSEMNVSTLELGDSALYLCASTEGRVLAGYTFGSGTRLTVV.

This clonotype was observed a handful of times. This CDR3 reads CASSPGQTNIQYF. CDR3 DNA: TGTGCCAGCAGCCCGGGACAGACAAACATTCAGTACTTC. J is TRBJ2-4 and V is TRBV4-2; 7 nucleotides match TRBD1. Germline V CDR1 and CDR2: LGHNA, YNFKEQ. The V and J ends lost 4 bases and 6 bases, in that order; junction bases with no gene match: 3. The CDR3 sequence is 13 residues long.

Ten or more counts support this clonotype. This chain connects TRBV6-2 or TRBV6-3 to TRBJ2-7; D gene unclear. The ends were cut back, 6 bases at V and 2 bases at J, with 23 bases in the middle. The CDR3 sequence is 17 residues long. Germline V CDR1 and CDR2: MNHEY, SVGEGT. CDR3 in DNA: TGTGCCAGCAGCTATCGTCATGGTGGCCCGCCGGCCTACGAGCAGTACGTC. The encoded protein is CASSYRHGGPPAYEQYV.

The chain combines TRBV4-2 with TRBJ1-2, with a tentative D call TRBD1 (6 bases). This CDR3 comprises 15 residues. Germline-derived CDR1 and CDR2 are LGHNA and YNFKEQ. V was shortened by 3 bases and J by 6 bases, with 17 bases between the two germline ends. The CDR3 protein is CASSHAGTNNHGYTF. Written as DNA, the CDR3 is TGTGCCAGCAGCCATGCCGGGACAAACAACCATGGCTACACCTTC.

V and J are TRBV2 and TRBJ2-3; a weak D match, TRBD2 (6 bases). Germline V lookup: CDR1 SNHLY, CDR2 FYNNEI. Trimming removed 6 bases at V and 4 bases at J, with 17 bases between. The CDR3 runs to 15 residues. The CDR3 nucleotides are TGTGCCAGCAGCCCCTTGGGGGGTATTTCAGATACGCAGTATTTT. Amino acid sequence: CASSPLGGISDTQYF.

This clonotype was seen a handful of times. The CDR3 is CASSSAGFGNQPQHF. The CDR3 DNA reads TGTGCCAGCAGCTCCGCCGGGTTCGGGAATCAGCCCCAGCATTTT. The V and J genes are TRBV7-2 and TRBJ1-5; D uncertain. Trimming removed 4 bases from V and 4 bases from J, with 14 bases in between. CDR3 length equals 15 residues. The germline CDR1 and CDR2 sequences are SGHTA and FQGNSA. Filled out from reference TRBV7-2 and TRBJ1-5, the complete variable domain reads GAGVSQSPSNKVTEKGKDVELRCDPISGHTALYWYRQSLGQGLEFLIYFQGNSAPDKSGLPSDRFSAERTGGSVSTLTIQRTQQEDSAVYLCASSSAGFGNQPQHFGDGTRLSIL.

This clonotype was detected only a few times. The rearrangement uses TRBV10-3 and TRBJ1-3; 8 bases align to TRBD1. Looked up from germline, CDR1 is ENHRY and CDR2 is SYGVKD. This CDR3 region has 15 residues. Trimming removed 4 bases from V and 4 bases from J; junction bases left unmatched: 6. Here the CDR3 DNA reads TGTGCCATCAGTGCGACGGACAGGGTCGGAAACACCATATATTTT. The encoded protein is CAISATDRVGNTIYF.

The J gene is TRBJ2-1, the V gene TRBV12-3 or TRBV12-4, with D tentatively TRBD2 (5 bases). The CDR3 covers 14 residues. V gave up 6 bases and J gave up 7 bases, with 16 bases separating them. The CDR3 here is CASSPGGPGNEQFF. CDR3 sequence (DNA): TGTGCCAGCAGCCCAGGAGGCCCTGGGAATGAGCAGTTCTTC.

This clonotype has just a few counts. As DNA, the CDR3 is TGCGCCAGCAGCTTGGCCGGGGTACAGGGGAATGGCTACACCTTC. It translates to CASSLAGVQGNGYTF. The chain combines TRBV5-1 with TRBJ1-2; 7 nucleotides match TRBD1. V shed 0 bases, J shed 6 bases, and the junction held 8 bases outside the gene matches. The V gene's germline CDR1 is SGHRS and CDR2 YFSETQ. This CDR3 has 15 residues.

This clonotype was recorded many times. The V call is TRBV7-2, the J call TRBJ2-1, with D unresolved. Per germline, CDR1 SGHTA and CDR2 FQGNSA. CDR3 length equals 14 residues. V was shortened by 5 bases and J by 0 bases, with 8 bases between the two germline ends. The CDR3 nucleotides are TGTGCCAGCAGCCTCGAGTCCTCCTACAATGAGCAGTTCTTC. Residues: CASSLESSYNEQFF.

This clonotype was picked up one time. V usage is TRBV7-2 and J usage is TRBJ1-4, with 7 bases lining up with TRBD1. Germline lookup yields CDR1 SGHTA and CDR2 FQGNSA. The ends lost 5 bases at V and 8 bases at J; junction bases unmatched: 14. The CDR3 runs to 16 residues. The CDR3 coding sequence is TGTGCCAGCAGCCCCTGGGTAGGACAGGCGAAGGAAAAACTGTTTTTT. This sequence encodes CASSPWVGQAKEKLFF. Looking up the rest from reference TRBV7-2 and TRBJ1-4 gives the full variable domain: GAGVSQSPSNKVTEKGKDVELRCDPISGHTALYWYRQSLGQGLEFLIYFQGNSAPDKSGLPSDRFSAERTGGSVSTLTIQRTQQEDSAVYLCASSPWVGQAKEKLFFGSGTQLSVL.

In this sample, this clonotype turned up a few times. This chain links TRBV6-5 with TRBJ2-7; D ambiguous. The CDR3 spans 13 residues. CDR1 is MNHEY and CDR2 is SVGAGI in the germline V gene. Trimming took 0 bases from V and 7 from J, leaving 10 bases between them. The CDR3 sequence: CASSYSILGEQYF. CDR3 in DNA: TGTGCCAGCAGTTACTCGATTTTGGGGGAGCAGTACTTC.

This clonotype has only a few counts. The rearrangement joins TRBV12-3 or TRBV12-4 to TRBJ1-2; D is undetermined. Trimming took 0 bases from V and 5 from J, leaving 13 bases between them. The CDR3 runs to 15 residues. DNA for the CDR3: TGTGCCAGCAGTTTAGCGCCGGCTGGCGGGTATGGCTACACCTTC. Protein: CASSLAPAGGYGYTF.